This T cell receptor beta chain emerged from a study of T cells in Graves' hyperthyroidism and ophthalmopathy. This clonotype appeared many times. Germline trimming cut 5 bases from V and 5 bases from J; bases unmatched to any gene: 6. Germline V gene lookup returns CDR1 SEHNR and CDR2 FQNEAQ (reference sequence). CDR3 length equals 14 residues. Any patient presenting with uncontrolled infection, other autoimmune disease, pregnancy or lactation was left out. RNA transcripts yielded amplified TCR beta CDR3 regions. Carried out on the TCR CDR3, a first-round RT-PCR used the HTBI primer set. Each CDR3 protein is one row after TCRdb ran MiXCR on the multiplex PCR reads. The sample records 650,000 to 800,000 distinct CDR3 sequences, less than 45% being singletons.

Sequenced input: peripheral blood or thyroid tissue (not recorded which). The receptor was derived from an adult man with Graves' disease, either hyperthyroidism or ophthalmopathy (not recorded which). The chain recombines TRBV7-9 with TRBJ2-7, with 10 bases matching TRBD2. This chain's CDR3 is CASSIMGLANEQYF. The CDR3, as DNA: TGTGCCAGCAGCATAATGGGACTAGCGAACGAGCAGTACTTC. The variable domain in full, with the rest retrieved from reference TRBV7-9 and TRBJ2-7, is DTGVSQNPRHKITKRGQNVTFRCDPISEHNRLYWYRQTLGQGPEFLTYFQNEAQLEKSRLLSDRFSAERPKGSFSTLEIQRTEQGDSAMYLCASSIMGLANEQYFGPGTRLTVT.